The 3 T cell receptor beta chains reported below all come from one sample, sequenced in a study of T-cell reconstitution after alpha-beta-depleted transplantation in children. It was with unique molecular identifiers that the TCRbeta library was prepared. MiXCR was run by TCRdb on the PCR reads, yielding one entry per CDR3 protein. This sample has approximately 1,000,000 distinct CDR3 sequences, with 25% to 30% found just once. Sequencing was performed on PBMCs, mostly from graft donor cells, taken 360 days after TCRalphabeta/CD19-depleted stem cell transplant. The source of these receptors is a boy in the first two years of life who had a stem cell transplant for SCID, so the T cells may come from the graft donor.

The chain joins TRBV12-3 or TRBV12-4 to TRBJ1-2; the match to TRBD1 covers 7 bases. This CDR3 comprises 14 residues. V was clipped by 8 bases and J by 0 bases; unmatched bases: 6. CDR3 sequence (DNA): TGTGCCAGCGGGAGACAGGGAGCTAACTATGGCTACACCTTC. It encodes CASGRQGANYGYTF.

In this sample, this clonotype turned up a few times. V gene TRBV5-1 combines with J gene TRBJ2-1; D is perhaps TRBD2 (5 bases). The CDR3 loop spans 15 amino acids. Looked up from germline, CDR1 is SGHRS and CDR2 is YFSETQ. Trimming removed 1 base at V and 0 bases at J, with 8 bases between. Here the CDR3 DNA reads TGCGCCAGCAGCTTGAAACTAGGCTCCTACAATGAGCAGTTCTTC. Translation gives CASSLKLGSYNEQFF.

V gene TRBV28 combines with J gene TRBJ2-1, with TRBD1 identical over 9 bases. Looked up from germline, CDR1 is MDHEN and CDR2 is SYDVKM. The CDR3 covers 17 residues. V dropped 7 bases and J dropped 5; count of bases not matched to a gene: 15. CDR3 DNA sequence: TGTGCCAGCATGTATTTCGTGGGACAGGGAATAAACAATGAGCAGTTCTTC. Protein product: CASMYFVGQGINNEQFF.